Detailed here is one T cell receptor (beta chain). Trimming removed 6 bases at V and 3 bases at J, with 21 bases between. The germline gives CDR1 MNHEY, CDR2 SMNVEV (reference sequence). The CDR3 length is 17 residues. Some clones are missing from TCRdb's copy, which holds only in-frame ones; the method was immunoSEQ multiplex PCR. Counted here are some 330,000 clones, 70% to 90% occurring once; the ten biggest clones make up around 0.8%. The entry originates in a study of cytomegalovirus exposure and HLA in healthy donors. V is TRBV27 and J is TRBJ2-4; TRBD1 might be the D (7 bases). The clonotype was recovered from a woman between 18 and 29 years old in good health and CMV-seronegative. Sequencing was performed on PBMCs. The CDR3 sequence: CASSYGKGAGGKNIQYF. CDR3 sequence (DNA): TGTGCCAGCAGCTACGGGAAGGGGGCCGGGGGCAAAAACATTCAGTACTTC.